This T cell receptor beta chain stems from a study of shared clonotypes between healthy human individuals (dated by TCRdb to the early 2020s). Background on the whole study: The cohort comprised a couple of women and a few men aged 18 to 49 years. For each donor, three plates each were used for CD4 naive and CD4 memory, two plates were used for CD8 naive, and one plate was used for CD8 memory. To estimate repertoire size and how much clonotype sharing occurs between individuals, the study deeply sequenced the blood TCR repertoires of five healthy adults. Libraries were prepared and TCR repertoires were sequenced by different laboratories using diverse techniques, in order to increase sequencing depth and limit assay-specific biases. Leukapheresis yielded between about 0.8 and 8.9 billion PBMCs per donor.

Comment on this clone: Its antigen has not been determined. No base qualities exist here, and no much larger clone lies one base off it.

TCR CDR3 regions were amplified from genomic DNA by multiplex PCR using the deep immunoSEQ assay. Genomic DNA extracted from each cell subset was distributed evenly over all wells of several immunoSEQ 96-well plates, and each plate served as one replicate. For sorted subsets, each replicate PCR was loaded with 200 ng genomic DNA, equivalent to about 30,000 T cell genomes. Purified libraries were measured with a Qubit 3.0 fluorometer, size-checked on a Bioanalyzer 2100, and measured again with the KAPA Library Quantification kit. Every immunoSEQ 96-well plate was sequenced on a dedicated single-read 150-cycle Illumina NextSeq 550 flow cell. The paper's data handling went like this. Because only junctional sequences without quality scores were contained in the immunoSEQ output, filtering matching that applied to full-length reads could not be performed. To assign V/J genes and CDR3, sequences were annotated against IMGT germline references using PyIR, a Python wrapper for IgBLAST v1.9. Reads were removed for weak V/J assignments (E-value above 1e-6), missing CDR3, stop codons, out-of-frame junctions, or ambiguous translated residues. V3J clonotypes were defined as sequences sharing an identical inferred V gene, J gene, and CDR3 amino acid sequence. The percentage overlap between two repertoires was calculated by dividing the number of shared unique clonotypes by the size of the smaller repertoire. Repertoire richness was assessed with RTK rarefaction, the Chao1 estimator, and Recon v2.1 estimates of unobserved clonotypes. OLGA was used to compute generation probabilities for all TCRbeta clonotypes that the gDNA method yielded from a handful of donors. Sourced from immuneACCESS, this table was stored by TCRdb with only in-frame sequences that have V and J called. A share of the clones is absent; for the studies checked, an unresolved V gene accounts for under half, and the remainder has no known explanation. From that table come the V and J calls and clone size; the DNA was used to work out D and trimming. This sample holds around 640,000 clones; 96% were observed only once. The ten largest clones represent about 0.12% of the sample.

Taken from cysteine to phenylalanine, the CDR3 has 13 residues. CDR3 DNA is the only sequence kept; it has 39 bases, read in frame from the first base. The germline V gene sets CDR1 to SGDLS and CDR2 to YYNGEE. Trimming costs V 4 bases and J 6 bases, and their ends lie 10 bases apart. The full study reports these points: Sharing across a few donors was observed for 4.5% to 6.5% of naive CD4, over 3% of naive CD8, over 2% of memory CD4, and roughly 0.4% of memory CD8 clonotypes. The small number of donors limited the genetic and exposure-history diversity represented. Even with the large sequencing depth, rarefaction of the sorted-subset datasets indicated that sequencing was incomplete. Compared with non-shared clonotypes, clonotypes shared by all four sorted-subset donors had higher generation probabilities. Pairwise subsampling led to the expectation that sequencing depth would affect the degree of clonotype sharing among donors. Naive subsets generally had larger estimated clonotype richness than memory subsets did. Only blood was sampled, and tissue TCR repertoires likely differ from those in blood.

CD8 naive samples were obtained by positive selection for CCR7 among CD45RO-negative cells, yielding a CD45RA+CCR7+ population from which TemRA cells were excluded. Healthy HIV-negative adults with no recently reported acute infections or vaccinations were included as donors. Every donor was a Caucasian adult living in Nashville, Tennessee, USA. Blood was collected by leukapheresis, and PBMCs were isolated by Ficoll-Histopaque density gradient centrifugation and then cryopreserved in liquid nitrogen vapor phase. Purity and quantity of every magnetically sorted T cell population were checked by analytical flow cytometry. Genomic DNA was isolated from every sorted fraction and measured by UV absorbance on a Nanodrop 2000c.

This sequence was found in a woman younger than 45 in good health. The sequenced sample consisted of naive CD8+ T cells sorted from blood. Reading the label with the study, this specimen's cell subset or site is: CD45RA+CCR7+. The sequence is built from TRBV9 and TRBJ2-2, with TRBD2 tentatively as D gene (5 bases match). The DNA sequence is TGTGCCAGCAGCTCGTCTAGCTCCGGGGAGCTGTTTTTT. Translated, this gives CASSSSSSGELFF.